What follows are 23 T cell receptor beta chains derived from one specimen sequenced in a study of T cell responses to AZD1222 COVID-19 vaccine. Here immunoSEQ multiplex PCR was the method, and the copy in TCRdb shows in-frame clones only, minus some. The sample holds around 94,000 clones; approximately 81% are singletons and the top ten take 4.5%. The material was peripheral blood, obtained 28 days after the second AZD1222 dose. The receptors originated from an adult who received the AZD1222 COVID-19 vaccine.

A note on this clone: The identical CDR3 is also encoded by other nucleotide sequences in the sample. The gene calls are TRBV19 and TRBJ1-2, with D unresolved. The CDR3 loop spans 12 amino acids. V lost 2 bases and J lost 4, with 5 bases in between. Germline values: CDR1 LNHDA, CDR2 SQIVND (reference sequence). CDR3 in amino acids: CASSISVYGYTF. The CDR3 coding sequence is TGTGCCAGTAGTATATCAGTCTATGGCTACACCTTC.

The CDR3 sequence: CASSVEGLQGGYTF. The CDR3 DNA follows: TGTGCCAGCAGCGTAGAGGGGCTCCAAGGGGGCTACACCTTC. V usage is TRBV9 and J usage is TRBJ1-2; a weak D match, TRBD1 (5 bases). The length of the CDR3 is 14 residues. Germline-derived CDR1 and CDR2 are SGDLS and YYNGEE. The V and J ends lost 0 bases and 8 bases respectively, with 14 bases between them.

The chain recombines TRBV28 with TRBJ1-4; D possibly corresponds to TRBD1 (5 bases). Per the germline V gene, CDR1 is MDHEN and CDR2 is SYDVKM. The CDR3 loop spans 16 amino acids. V gave up 4 bases and J gave up 10 bases, with 22 bases separating them. For the CDR3, the DNA is TGTGCCAGCAGTTCCCCCAGGCAGGGAGGATGGAGAAAACTGTTTTTT. Its protein product is CASSSPRQGGWRKLFF.

The count of this clone is one. The V call is TRBV10-3, the J call TRBJ2-7; D could derive from TRBD1 or TRBD2 (5 bases each). Germline V lookup: CDR1 ENHRY, CDR2 SYGVKD. The V and J ends lost 4 bases and 2 bases respectively, with 12 bases between them. The CDR3 spans 14 residues. This CDR3 is CAISGGRGAYEQYF. In DNA form, the CDR3 reads TGTGCCATCAGTGGCGGACGAGGGGCCTACGAGCAGTACTTC.

The CDR3 region is CASSGPSGASGANVLTF. The CDR3 DNA reads as TGCGCCAGCAGTGGCCCGTCAGGGGCCTCTGGGGCCAACGTCCTGACTTTC. This sequence joins TRBV10-2 and TRBJ2-6, with D tentatively TRBD1 (6 bases). The CDR3 runs 17 residues. Germline CDR1 and CDR2: WSHSY and SAAADI. V was cut by 4 bases and J by 0 bases, with 13 bases left in between.

The rearrangement uses TRBV18 and TRBJ1-3, with 7 bases lining up with TRBD1. From germline, CDR1 is KGHSH and CDR2 LQKENI. This CDR3 region has 16 residues. V shed 6 bases and J 0 bases; nucleotides not matched to a gene: 8. For the CDR3, the DNA is TGTGCCAGCTCTGAAATGCAGGGGGGCTCTGGAAACACCATATATTTT. Protein sequence: CASSEMQGGSGNTIYF. Combining the CDR3 with reference TRBV18 and TRBJ1-3 gives the whole variable domain NAGVMQNPRHLVRRRGQEARLRCSPMKGHSHVYWYRQLPEEGLKFMVYLQKENIIDESGMPKERFSAEFPKEGPSILRIQQVVRGDSAAYFCASSEMQGGSGNTIYFGEGSWLTVV.

The V and J genes are TRBV5-4 and TRBJ2-5; no definite D call. Trimming took off 3 bases at V and 2 bases at J, with 8 bases between the two ends. This CDR3 comprises 13 residues. CDR1 is SGHNT, CDR2 YYREEE, per germline (reference sequence). The CDR3 here is CASSSGRQETQYF. In DNA, the CDR3 is TGTGCCAGCAGCTCTGGGCGGCAAGAGACCCAGTACTTC.

This chain joins TRBV4-2 and TRBJ2-5, with 8 bases lining up with TRBD2. Germline V gene lookup returns CDR1 LGHNA and CDR2 YNFKEQ. This CDR3 has 15 amino acids. V lost 3 bases and J lost 1; bases outside the gene matches: 4. This CDR3 reads CASSQDSGTQETQYF. DNA for the CDR3: TGTGCCAGCAGCCAGGATAGCGGGACCCAAGAGACCCAGTACTTC.

J is TRBJ2-7 and V is TRBV13; 12 bases agree with TRBD1. The germline CDR1 and CDR2 sequences are PRHDT and FYEKMQ (reference sequence). The CDR3 extends over 14 amino acids. J was trimmed by 6 bases and V by 5 bases; bases with no gene match: 5. The CDR3: CASSLRDRGREQYF. The CDR3 DNA follows: TGTGCCAGCAGCCTTAGGGACAGGGGGCGCGAGCAGTACTTC.

The rearrangement uses TRBV5-1 and TRBJ1-2; maybe TRBD1 (5 bases). CDR1 SGHRS and CDR2 YFSETQ come from the germline V gene. The CDR3 runs to 15 residues. V lost 4 bases to trimming and J lost 3 bases, with 16 bases between them. For the CDR3, the DNA is TGCGCCAGCAGCGCAGGACCAGGGCGAGACTATGGCTACACCTTC. The encoded protein is CASSAGPGRDYGYTF.

The chain is built from TRBV4-2 and TRBJ1-1; D is possibly TRBD1 (6 bases). V was pared by 4 bases and J by 3 bases, with 12 bases between. The CDR3 totals 14 residues. CDR1 is LGHNA, CDR2 YNFKEQ, per germline. The CDR3 nucleotides are TGTGCCAGCAGCCCCAGGGGTGGTGACACTGAAGCTTTCTTT. It yields the protein CASSPRGGDTEAFF.

The table lists this clone with a few counts. This sequence joins TRBV10-2 and TRBJ2-1, with 10 bases identical to TRBD2. Germline trimming cut 8 bases from V and 2 bases from J; bases unmatched to any gene: 3. Germline lookup yields CDR1 WSHSY and CDR2 SAAADI. CDR3 length equals 14 residues. CDR3 DNA: TGCGCCAGCGGGACTAGCGATACCTACAATGAGCAGTTCTTC. Its protein is CASGTSDTYNEQFF.

J is TRBJ2-3 and V is TRBV20-1; the D is unclear. Looked up from germline, CDR1 is DFQATT and CDR2 is SNEGSKA (reference sequence). The germline V and J ends were trimmed by 3 bases and 5 bases, with 12 bases remaining between them. There are 13 residues in the CDR3. The CDR3 DNA reads TGCAGTGCTAGTCTGAAGAAGGGAGATACGCAGTATTTT. Protein: CSASLKKGDTQYF.

V usage is TRBV28 and J usage is TRBJ2-2, with a tentative D call TRBD2 (6 bases). The CDR3 loop spans 15 amino acids. Germline V gives CDR1 MDHEN, CDR2 SYDVKM. V was pared by 2 bases and J by 5 bases, with 12 bases between. CDR3 nucleotides: TGTGCCAGCAGTTTAGTGGCGGGGAGAACCGGGGAGCTGTTTTTT. Translated, it gives CASSLVAGRTGELFF. The complete variable domain, with remaining parts taken from reference TRBV28 and TRBJ2-2, reads DVKVTQSSRYLVKRTGEKVFLECVQDMDHENMFWYRQDPGLGLRLIYFSYDVKMKEKGDIPEGYSVSREKKERFSLILESASTNQTSMYLCASSLVAGRTGELFFGEGSRLTVL.

The gene calls are TRBV6-1 and TRBJ1-5; D remains ambiguous. Germline-derived CDR1 and CDR2 are MNHNS and SASEGT. V lost 1 base and J 9 bases, leaving 16 bases between the germline ends. This CDR3 region has 15 residues. The CDR3 DNA sequence: TGTGCCAGCAGTGAAGGCTCTGGGCTTCTCCTGCCCCAGCATTTT. Translating gives CASSEGSGLLLPQHF.

The V gene is TRBV5-1, the J gene TRBJ2-7, with 8 positions matching TRBD2. J was trimmed by 0 bases and V by 6 bases; bases with no gene match: 8. Germline CDR1 SGHRS, CDR2 YFSETQ. The CDR3 is made up of 15 amino acids. The CDR3 bases are TGCGCCAGCAAACCACTAGCGGAAAGCTCCTACGAGCAGTACTTC. Protein product: CASKPLAESSYEQYF.

V and J are TRBV3-1 (or the pseudogene TRBV3-2) and TRBJ2-1, with D tentatively TRBD1 (5 bases). This CDR3 has 16 residues. The V end was cut by 1 base, the J end by 3 bases, with 13 bases between. Germline lookup yields CDR1 LGHDT and CDR2 YNNKEL (reference sequence). The CDR3 protein is CASSQGQDTIYNEQFF. CDR3 in DNA: TGTGCCAGCAGCCAAGGGCAGGACACCATCTACAATGAGCAGTTCTTC.

This chain uses TRBV7-9 with TRBJ2-1; D possibly corresponds to TRBD2 (6 bases). In germline, CDR1 is SEHNR, CDR2 FQNEAQ (reference sequence). Trimming pared 4 bases from V and 9 bases from J, leaving 16 bases between. CDR3 length: 14 amino acids. The CDR3 loop is CASSSLTSFPEQFF. CDR3 bases: TGTGCCAGCAGCTCATTGACTAGTTTTCCTGAGCAGTTCTTC.

The V call is TRBV24-1, the J call TRBJ2-6; D is ambiguous. There are 15 residues in the CDR3. The germline V gene encodes CDR1 KGHDR and CDR2 SFDVKD. Trimming left V 1 base short and J 0 bases short, with 3 bases between. CDR3 nucleotide sequence: TGTGCCACCAGTGATTTAAGCTCTGGGGCCAACGTCCTGACTTTC. Translating gives CATSDLSSGANVLTF.

The J gene is TRBJ1-1, the V gene TRBV6-2 or TRBV6-3; possible D gene TRBD1, 5 bases. Trimming removed 6 bases at V and 1 base at J, with 12 bases between. Per the germline V gene, CDR1 is MNHEY and CDR2 is SVGEGT. This CDR3 has 14 amino acids. The CDR3 nucleotides read TGTGCCAGCAGCCCTCTTGGGGCGAACACTGAAGCTTTCTTT. Encoded protein: CASSPLGANTEAFF.

The V and J genes are TRBV2 and TRBJ2-1; D not certain. V lost 4 bases and J 9 bases, leaving 7 bases between the germline ends. CDR3 length: 11 amino acids. In germline, CDR1 is SNHLY, CDR2 FYNNEI. The CDR3 DNA reads TGTGCCAGCAGTGTGGTAGGTGAGCAGTTCTTC. It specifies CASSVVGEQFF. Together with reference TRBV2 and TRBJ2-1, the CDR3 gives the full variable domain: EPEVTQTPSHQVTQMGQEVILRCVPISNHLYFYWYRQILGQKVEFLVSFYNNEISEKSEIFDDQFSVERPDGSNFTLKIRSTKLEDSAMYFCASSVVGEQFFGPGTRLTVL.

J is TRBJ1-2 and V is TRBV12-3 or TRBV12-4; 8 bases are a match to TRBD1. Germline trimming cut 6 bases from V and 4 bases from J; bases unmatched to any gene: 4. CDR3 length equals 13 residues. This chain's CDR3 is CASSRTGGYGYTF. The CDR3 coding sequence is TGTGCCAGCAGCAGAACAGGGGGCTATGGCTACACCTTC.

The gene calls are TRBV30 and TRBJ2-3; D unclear. The CDR3 length is 16 residues. In germline, CDR1 is GTSNPN, CDR2 SVGIG (reference sequence). Trimming took 1 base from V and 1 from J, leaving 15 bases between them. In DNA form, the CDR3 reads TGTGCCTGGAGTGCCCCTAGGCAGTTGGGCACAGATACGCAGTATTTT. The encoded protein is CAWSAPRQLGTDTQYF.